This T cell receptor beta chain was captured by sequencing in a study of early T cells in non-severe SARS-CoV-2 infection. Study in general: From unsorted whole blood, bulk RNA was sequenced, and the chains remained unpaired.

Study results and caveats: Missing private and CD4 specificities, VDJdb matching favored anti-spike CD8 responses.

V was trimmed by 0 bases and J by 1 base, leaving 13 bases between them. The CDR3 extends over 16 amino acids. CDR1 SEHNR and CDR2 FQNEAQ come from the germline V gene (reference sequence). This clonotype came up a few times. Its antigen remains unknown. Researchers attached unique molecular identifiers to individual cDNA molecules. TCRdb redid the calling of the 5' RACE reads with MiXCR, one entry per CDR3 protein. The profile covers some 80,000 distinct CDR3 sequences, with approximately 13% appearing a single time and around 1.5% taken by the ten largest. The sequence derives from an adult who was a healthcare worker with PCR-confirmed SARS-CoV-2 infection or an uninfected control (not recorded which). This chain uses TRBV7-9 with TRBJ2-7; possibly TRBD1 or TRBD2 for D (6 bases each). Sequencing used whole blood. The CDR3 is CASSLARGTPSYEQYF. In DNA, the CDR3 is TGTGCCAGCAGCTTAGCGAGGGGGACTCCGTCCTACGAGCAGTACTTC.